The 5 T cell receptor beta chains given below trace back to one sample, sequenced in a study of regulatory T cells in long-lasting Graves disease. Relying on iRepertoire HTBI primers and Arm-PCR of CDR3 regions, the team built TCR beta libraries. One entry per CDR3 protein results from TCRdb running MiXCR on the multiplex PCR reads. Of 250,000 or so distinct CDR3 sequences in the sample, 20% are singletons; the top ten hold approximately 15%. Time point here: newly diagnosed GD, antithyroid drugs for less than 3 months. From PBMCs, RNA was extracted and then used to make the TCR library. Sequencing was performed on peripheral blood mononuclear cells (PBMCs), taken at new diagnosis, from a patient treated with antithyroid drugs. The receptors were gathered from a female donor with Graves disease.

This clonotype has a count of ten or more. The chain has TRBV5-1 and TRBJ2-7; D unresolved. In germline, CDR1 is SGHRS, CDR2 YFSETQ. Trimming removed 1 base from V and 0 bases from J, with 17 bases in between. This CDR3 is 17 amino acids long. CDR3 coding DNA: TGCGCCAGCAGCTTGAACACCATCACGACTGGCTCCTACGAGCAGTACTTC. Translated: CASSLNTITTGSYEQYF.

This clonotype has a single count. One end of the junction fails to match germline, which may point to a read error. The chain uses TRBV10-3 and TRBJ2-5, with 9 bases matching TRBD2. The CDR3 spans 17 residues. Per germline, CDR1 ENHRY and CDR2 SYGVKD. This CDR3 reads CATSDLLMSGGTETQYF. The CDR3 bases are TGTGCCACCAGTGATTTATTAATGAGCGGGGGGACGGAGACCCAGTACTTC.

This clonotype was seen more than once but under ten times. The rearrangement uses TRBV7-3 and TRBJ2-7, with D perhaps matching TRBD1 or TRBD2 (5 bases each). The germline V gene encodes CDR1 SGHTA and CDR2 FQGTGA. With 1 base removed from V and 4 bases from J, the gap between germline ends came to 17 bases. The CDR3 runs to 16 residues. The CDR3 is CASSLSGGARPYEQYF. CDR3 sequence (DNA): TGTGCCAGCAGCTTAAGTGGGGGAGCCCGCCCGTACGAGCAGTACTTC.

The chain combines TRBV20-1 with TRBJ1-2; D remains unclear. Trimming took 8 bases from V and 2 from J, leaving 12 bases between them. Germline CDR1 and CDR2: DFQATT and SNEGSKA (reference sequence). The CDR3 extends over 12 amino acids. The CDR3 loop is CSTRAGNYGYTF. CDR3 DNA: TGCAGTACACGTGCGGGGAACTATGGCTACACCTTC.

This clonotype was seen more than once but under ten times. The chain has TRBV27 and TRBJ1-1, with D unresolved. The germline V and J ends were trimmed by 7 bases and 2 bases, with 11 bases remaining between them. Germline V lookup: CDR1 MNHEY, CDR2 SMNVEV (reference sequence). The CDR3 sequence is 13 residues long. DNA for the CDR3: TGTGCCAGCAAGTCCCGGGGAAACACTGAAGCTTTCTTT. It codes for CASKSRGNTEAFF.